This entry features one TCR beta chain sequence. Its cognate antigen is unknown. The sample comes from a study of PD-1 blockade in mismatch repair-deficient tumors. Study as a whole: Patients had some twelve mismatch repair-deficient cancer types, all previously treated and progressing.

TCRdb's copy holds only in-frame clones and misses some; the assay was immunoSEQ multiplex PCR. The sample consists of approximately 130,000 clones, about 88% of them appearing once. All patients were mismatch repair deficient, assessed by either PCR or immunohistochemistry. General observations from the study: Rapid post-treatment expansion, then contraction, generally preceding radiologic response, marked tumor-resident clones.

CDR1 and CDR2 from the germline V gene are MGHRA and YSYEKL. The CDR3 extends over 15 amino acids. V was cut by 6 bases and J by 2 bases, with 14 bases left in between. This TCR was sampled from an adult with mismatch repair-deficient cancer. Material: peripheral blood, obtained 44 weeks after starting pembrolizumab. This chain joins TRBV4-1 and TRBJ2-4; possibly TRBD2 for D (5 bases). CDR3 nucleotide sequence: TGCGCCAGCAGTTGGACCGGGATGTCCAAAAACATTCAGTACTTC. Translated, it gives CASSWTGMSKNIQYF.